This T cell receptor (beta chain) came from a study of blood T cell repertoires in COVID-19. Only in-frame clones appear in the TCRdb table, and some are missing; sequencing was by immunoSEQ multiplex PCR. The sample records about 360,000 clones, approximately 86% being singletons. Notes on this clone: The same CDR3 arises from other DNA sequences in this sample as well.

The junction had 5 bases not matched to a gene; V was cut back by 5 bases and J by 2 bases. The germline CDR1 and CDR2 sequences are SGHNT and YENEEA. The CDR3 totals 16 residues. The sequence was obtained from a woman between 55 and 75 years old with COVID-19, enrolled during active disease. Source material: peripheral blood. The chain couples TRBV11-3 to TRBJ2-3; the match to TRBD2 covers 12 bases. CDR3: CASSPGLAGPTDTQYF. DNA of the CDR3: TGTGCCAGCAGCCCTGGACTAGCGGGGCCCACAGATACGCAGTATTTT.